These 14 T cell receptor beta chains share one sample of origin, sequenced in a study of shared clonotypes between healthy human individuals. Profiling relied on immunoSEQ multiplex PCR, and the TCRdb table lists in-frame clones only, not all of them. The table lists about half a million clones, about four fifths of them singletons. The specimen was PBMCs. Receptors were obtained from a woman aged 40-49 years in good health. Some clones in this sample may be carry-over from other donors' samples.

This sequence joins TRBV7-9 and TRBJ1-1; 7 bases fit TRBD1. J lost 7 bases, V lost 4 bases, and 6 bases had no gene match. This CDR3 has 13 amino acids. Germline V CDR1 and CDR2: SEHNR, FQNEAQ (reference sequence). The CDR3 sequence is CASSSGTGDEAFF. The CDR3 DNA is TGTGCCAGCAGCTCCGGAACAGGGGATGAAGCTTTCTTT.

The CDR3 reads CAWRDLYNEQFF. The CDR3 DNA sequence: TGTGCCTGGAGGGATCTCTACAATGAGCAGTTCTTC. The chain employs TRBV30 and TRBJ2-1; no clear D gene. V lost 3 bases to trimming and J lost 3 bases, with 6 bases between them. The germline CDR1 and CDR2 sequences are GTSNPN and SVGIG (reference sequence). CDR3 length: 12 residues. Combining the CDR3 with reference TRBV30 and TRBJ2-1 gives the whole variable domain SQTIHQWPATLVQPVGSPLSLECTVEGTSNPNLYWYRQAAGRGLQLLFYSVGIGQISSEVPQNLSASRPQDRQFILSSKKLLLSDSGFYLCAWRDLYNEQFFGPGTRLTVL.

The CDR3 reads CASSFIGPAEQYF. The CDR3 nucleotides read TGTGCCAGCAGCTTTATCGGACCAGCCGAGCAGTACTTC. This chain joins TRBV7-9 and TRBJ2-7; D gene unclear. CDR1 and CDR2 from the germline V gene are SEHNR and FQNEAQ (reference sequence). V gave up 3 bases and J gave up 6 bases, with 12 bases separating them. The CDR3 loop spans 13 amino acids.

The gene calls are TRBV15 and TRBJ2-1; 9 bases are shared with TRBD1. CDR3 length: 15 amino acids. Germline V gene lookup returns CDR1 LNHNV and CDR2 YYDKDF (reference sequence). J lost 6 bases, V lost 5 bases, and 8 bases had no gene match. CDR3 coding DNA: TGTGCCACCAGCGCGCGGGACAGGGTACTCAATGAGCAGTTCTTC. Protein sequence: CATSARDRVLNEQFF. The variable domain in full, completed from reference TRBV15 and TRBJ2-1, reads DAMVIQNPRYQVTQFGKPVTLSCSQTLNHNVMYWYQQKSSQAPKLLFHYYDKDFNNEADTPDNFQSRRPNTSFCFLDIRSPGLGDTAMYLCATSARDRVLNEQFFGPGTRLTVL.

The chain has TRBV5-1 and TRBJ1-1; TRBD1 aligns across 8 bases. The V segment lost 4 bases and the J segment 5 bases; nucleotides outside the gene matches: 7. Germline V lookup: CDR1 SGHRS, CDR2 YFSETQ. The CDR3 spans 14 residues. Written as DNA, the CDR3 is TGCGCCAGCAGCCCCGACAGGGGTGGTACTGAAGCTTTCTTT. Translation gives CASSPDRGGTEAFF.

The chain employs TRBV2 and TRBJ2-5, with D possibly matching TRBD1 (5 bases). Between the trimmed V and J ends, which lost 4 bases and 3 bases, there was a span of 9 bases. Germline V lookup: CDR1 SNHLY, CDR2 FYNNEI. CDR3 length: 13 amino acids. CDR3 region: CASSVQEKETQYF. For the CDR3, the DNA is TGTGCCAGCAGTGTACAGGAGAAAGAGACCCAGTACTTC. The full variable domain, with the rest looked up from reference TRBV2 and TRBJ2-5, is EPEVTQTPSHQVTQMGQEVILRCVPISNHLYFYWYRQILGQKVEFLVSFYNNEISEKSEIFDDQFSVERPDGSNFTLKIRSTKLEDSAMYFCASSVQEKETQYFGPGTRLLVL.

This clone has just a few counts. DNA for the CDR3: TGCGCCAGCAGCCAGGGGGACAGGGGGATGTATGAAAAACTGTTTTTT. The encoded protein is CASSQGDRGMYEKLFF. The chain uses TRBV23-1 and TRBJ1-4; 11 positions match TRBD1. TRBV23-1 is recorded as an ORF, its role being uncertain. The V and J ends lost 6 bases and 6 bases, in that order; junction bases with no gene match: 9. The CDR3 runs to 16 residues.

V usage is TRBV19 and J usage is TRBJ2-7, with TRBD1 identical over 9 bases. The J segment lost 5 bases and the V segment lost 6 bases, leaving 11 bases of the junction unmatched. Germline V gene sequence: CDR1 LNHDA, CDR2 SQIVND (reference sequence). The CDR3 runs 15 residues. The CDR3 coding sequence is TGTGCCAGTAGCCCCCACAGGGGGCGCGGCCACGAGCAGTACTTC. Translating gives CASSPHRGRGHEQYF. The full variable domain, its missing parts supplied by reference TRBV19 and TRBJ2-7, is DGGITQSPKYLFRKEGQNVTLSCEQNLNHDAMYWYRQDPGQGLRLIYYSQIVNDFQKGDIAEGYSVSREKKESFPLTVTSAQKNPTAFYLCASSPHRGRGHEQYFGPGTRLTVT.

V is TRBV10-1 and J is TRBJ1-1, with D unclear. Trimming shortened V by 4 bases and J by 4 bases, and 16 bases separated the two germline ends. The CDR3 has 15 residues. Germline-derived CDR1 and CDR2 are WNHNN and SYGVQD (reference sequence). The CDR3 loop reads CASSAGKRLGTEAFF. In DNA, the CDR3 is TGCGCCAGCAGTGCGGGGAAAAGACTAGGCACTGAAGCTTTCTTT.

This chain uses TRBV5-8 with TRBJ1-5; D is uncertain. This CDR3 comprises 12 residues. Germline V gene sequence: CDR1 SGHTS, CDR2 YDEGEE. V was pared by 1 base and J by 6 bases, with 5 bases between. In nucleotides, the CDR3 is TGTGCCAGCAGCTTGCTTGCTCAGCCCCAGCATTTT. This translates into CASSLLAQPQHF.

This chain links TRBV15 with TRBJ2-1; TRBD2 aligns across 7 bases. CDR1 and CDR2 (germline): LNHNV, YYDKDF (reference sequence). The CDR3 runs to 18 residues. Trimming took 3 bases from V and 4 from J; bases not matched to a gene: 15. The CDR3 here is CATSRETGSGSRYNEQFF. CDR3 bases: TGTGCCACCAGCAGGGAGACCGGTAGCGGGTCTCGATACAATGAGCAGTTCTTC.

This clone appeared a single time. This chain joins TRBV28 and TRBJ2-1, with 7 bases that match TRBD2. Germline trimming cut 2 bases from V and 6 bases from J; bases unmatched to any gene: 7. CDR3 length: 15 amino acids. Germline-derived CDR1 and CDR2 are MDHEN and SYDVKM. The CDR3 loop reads CASSLVAGDVNEQFF. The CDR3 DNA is TGTGCCAGCAGTTTAGTAGCGGGCGACGTCAATGAGCAGTTCTTC.

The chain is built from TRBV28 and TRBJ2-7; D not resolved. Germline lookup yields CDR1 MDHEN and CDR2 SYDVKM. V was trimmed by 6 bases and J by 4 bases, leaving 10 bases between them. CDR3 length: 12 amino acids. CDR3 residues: CASRNYQYEQYF. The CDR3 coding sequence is TGTGCCAGCAGGAACTACCAATACGAGCAGTACTTC.

CDR3 nucleotides: TGCGCCAGCAGCTCGGCGAGGAGCTCCTACGAGCAGTACTTC. Amino acid sequence: CASSSARSSYEQYF. The V call is TRBV5-1, the J call TRBJ2-7; D is undetermined. Germline assignment: CDR1 SGHRS and CDR2 YFSETQ. The germline V and J ends were trimmed by 3 bases and 0 bases, with 10 bases remaining between them. This CDR3 region has 14 residues.